This TCR beta chain is drawn from a study of shared clonotypes between healthy human individuals. This table comes from immunoSEQ multiplex PCR, and its TCRdb copy is limited to in-frame clones, with some not included. The table has 500,000 or so clones, around 95% seen once. Deletions cut 1 base from V and 1 base from J, with 6 bases between. The CDR3 has 13 residues. The germline CDR1 and CDR2 sequences are SGHRS and YFSETQ. The chain recombines TRBV5-1 with TRBJ2-7; D unclear. The receptor was derived from a woman under 40 in good health. The sample taken for sequencing was naive CD4+ T cells sorted from blood. The subset denotes: CD45RA+ positively selected. The CDR3 nucleotides are TGCGCCAGCAGCTTGAGGCCATCCTACGAGCAGTACTTC. Protein sequence: CASSLRPSYEQYF.